The 25 T cell receptor beta chains given below trace back to one sample, sequenced in a study of blood T cell repertoires in COVID-19. The data were produced by immunoSEQ multiplex PCR, yet TCRdb's version contains in-frame clones alone and is incomplete. The table includes approximately 76,000 clones, 80% to 90% detected once. Sequencing was carried out using peripheral blood. The receptors derive from a human donor in a cohort sampled during active COVID-19.

This clone was seen just once. This chain uses TRBV11-2 with TRBJ1-4; TRBD1 might be the D (5 bases). CDR3 size: 13 residues. CDR1 is SGHAT and CDR2 is FQNNGV in the germline V gene. V lost 10 bases to trimming and J lost 8 bases, with 17 bases between them. Here the CDR3 reads CATRGGTGEKLFF. Here the CDR3 DNA reads TGTGCCACACGGGGGGGGACTGGAGAAAAACTGTTTTTT.

The chain is built from TRBV5-1 and TRBJ2-7; D may be TRBD1 (7 bases). This CDR3 region has 15 residues. V shed 4 bases and J shed 1 base, with 15 bases lying between them. Germline V lookup: CDR1 SGHRS, CDR2 YFSETQ. The chain's CDR3 is CASSLQGGRSYEQYF. In nucleotides, the CDR3 is TGCGCCAGCAGCCTCCAGGGGGGACGGTCCTACGAGCAGTACTTC.

This chain links TRBV5-5 with TRBJ2-1; D is possibly TRBD1 (7 bases). V lost 5 bases, J lost 7 bases, and 19 bases lay in between. Germline CDR1 is SGHKS and CDR2 is YYEKEE (reference sequence). The CDR3 totals 15 residues. The CDR3 loop is CASSIQNRGGNEQFF. The CDR3 coding sequence is TGTGCCAGCAGTATCCAAAACAGGGGAGGAAATGAGCAGTTCTTC.

The chain couples TRBV11-3 to TRBJ1-1; possible D gene TRBD1, 5 bases. Germline CDR1 reads SGHNT; CDR2 reads YENEEA. V was trimmed by 5 bases and J by 1 base, leaving 17 bases between them. The CDR3 has 16 residues. CDR3 coding DNA: TGTGCCAGCAGCGACCCGGGGGGTGCGAGGAACACTGAAGCTTTCTTT. This codes for CASSDPGGARNTEAFF.

The chain couples TRBV5-1 to TRBJ1-1; D might be TRBD1 (5 bases). The germline V gene has CDR1 SGHRS and CDR2 YFSETQ. V lost 0 bases and J lost 1, with 10 bases in between. The CDR3 has 15 residues. Here the CDR3 reads CASSLGAQGNTEAFF. As DNA, the CDR3 is TGCGCCAGCAGCTTGGGGGCCCAGGGGAACACTGAAGCTTTCTTT.

There are a few counts of this clone. The chain is built from TRBV9 and TRBJ2-2; a possible D gene is TRBD2 (5 bases). V was cut by 3 bases and J by 3 bases, with 9 bases left in between. This CDR3 has 14 residues. The germline gives CDR1 SGDLS, CDR2 YYNGEE. DNA of the CDR3: TGTGCCAGCAGCGCACTAGTGTACACCGGGGAGCTGTTTTTT. It specifies CASSALVYTGELFF.

The CDR3 is CASSVVINSPLHF. The DNA for the CDR3 is TGTGCCAGCAGTGTAGTCATTAATTCACCCCTCCACTTT. The chain is built from TRBV12-3 or TRBV12-4 and TRBJ1-6; D gene ambiguous. This CDR3 spans 13 amino acids. V lost 5 bases, J lost 6 bases, and 8 bases lay in between.

This clone was seen once. V and J are TRBV25-1 and TRBJ2-4; no clear D. Germline V CDR1 and CDR2: MGHDK, SYGVNS. Trimming took off 4 bases at V and 2 bases at J, with 6 bases between the two ends. This CDR3 has 13 residues. The CDR3 here is CASSAGPKNIQYF. In DNA form, the CDR3 reads TGTGCCAGCAGTGCTGGGCCCAAAAACATTCAGTACTTC.

J is TRBJ1-2 and V is TRBV6-5; 7 bases fit TRBD1. CDR1 is MNHEY and CDR2 is SVGAGI in the germline V gene. After removal of 2 bases from V and 5 bases from J, the junction contained 8 bases not matched to a gene. The CDR3 extends over 15 amino acids. The CDR3 DNA reads TGTGCCAGCAGTTACAGGACAGGTAGAGGGTATGGCTACACCTTC. Protein sequence: CASSYRTGRGYGYTF.

This chain uses TRBV19 with TRBJ1-5, with 7 bases matching TRBD1. J gave up 4 bases and V 4 bases, and 4 bases lay outside the gene matches. In germline, CDR1 is LNHDA, CDR2 SQIVND (reference sequence). This CDR3 is built from 14 residues. The CDR3: CASSTRTGNQPQHF. CDR3 bases: TGTGCCAGTAGTACTAGGACAGGTAATCAGCCCCAGCATTTT.

About this clone: The junction differs from germline at one of its ends, possibly a read error. The rearrangement uses TRBV4-2 and TRBJ2-4, with 10 nucleotides matching TRBD2. Germline V gene data show CDR1 as LGHNA and CDR2 as YNFKEQ. This CDR3 region has 13 residues. CDR3 DNA: TGTGCCAGCAGCCAACAGCGGGAGGGCCCGGGGGCCTTC. Its protein product is CASSQQREGPGAF.

The gene calls are TRBV30 and TRBJ2-7, with 7 positions matching TRBD1. The germline V gene encodes CDR1 GTSNPN and CDR2 SVGIG (reference sequence). This CDR3 comprises 14 residues. V lost 1 base to trimming and J lost 0 bases; unmatched junction nucleotides: 3. The CDR3 DNA reads TGTGCCTGGAGTGGAGGGGGCACCTCCTACGAGCAGTACTTC. Encoded protein: CAWSGGGTSYEQYF.

The chain has TRBV12-1 and TRBJ2-5; TRBD1 is taken as the D call from the table, unchecked against the DNA. TRBV12-1 is designated a pseudogene. CDR3 length equals 12 residues. DNA for the CDR3: TGTGCCAGCAGCTCCGCCGGGACAGGCGAAGACTTC. Amino acid sequence: CASSSAGTGEDF.

A single count supports this clone. The J gene is TRBJ1-4, the V gene TRBV9; 8 bases are shared with TRBD1. The V gene's germline CDR1 is SGDLS and CDR2 YYNGEE. The V segment lost 4 bases and the J segment 9 bases; nucleotides outside the gene matches: 8. This CDR3 contains 14 residues. The CDR3 sequence: CASSPGQGIKKLFF. The CDR3, as DNA: TGTGCCAGCAGCCCAGGACAGGGTATTAAAAAACTGTTTTTT.

The chain has TRBV19 and TRBJ2-2; TRBD2 is a possible D gene (5 bases). Germline V gene sequence: CDR1 LNHDA, CDR2 SQIVND (reference sequence). V was shortened by 1 base and J by 6 bases, with 6 bases between the two germline ends. CDR3 length: 13 amino acids. The CDR3: CASSIAGSGELFF. CDR3 DNA: TGTGCCAGTAGTATAGCGGGGTCCGGGGAGCTGTTTTTT.

This clone was seen only a few times. This CDR3 is also generated by other DNA sequences in the sample. The chain employs TRBV7-3 and TRBJ2-1, with D maybe TRBD2 (6 bases). Trimming took off 4 bases at V and 2 bases at J, with 9 bases between the two ends. The CDR3 length is 14 residues. Per germline, CDR1 SGHTA and CDR2 FQGTGA. CDR3 sequence (DNA): TGTGCCAGCAGCTCGGGACTCGCCTACAATGAGCAGTTCTTC. It encodes CASSSGLAYNEQFF.

The chain combines TRBV28 with TRBJ2-1, with D unresolved. The length of the CDR3 is 12 residues. V lost 4 bases to trimming and J lost 5 bases, with 6 bases between them. In germline, CDR1 is MDHEN, CDR2 SYDVKM. The CDR3 sequence: CASSSLHNEQFF. In DNA form, the CDR3 reads TGTGCCAGCAGTTCCCTCCACAATGAGCAGTTCTTC.

The genes are TRBV5-4 and TRBJ2-1, with 8 bases aligning to TRBD1. J gave up 7 bases and V 2 bases, and 8 bases lay outside the gene matches. This CDR3 comprises 15 residues. Per the germline V gene, CDR1 is SGHNT and CDR2 is YYREEE (reference sequence). This CDR3 reads CASSFGTGFGNEQFF. The CDR3 bases are TGTGCCAGCAGCTTCGGGACAGGTTTTGGGAATGAGCAGTTCTTC.

The chain couples TRBV3-1 (or the pseudogene TRBV3-2) to TRBJ1-4; no clear D gene. Germline-derived CDR1 and CDR2 are LGHDT and YNNKEL (reference sequence). V was cut by 0 bases and J by 5 bases, with 10 bases left in between. This CDR3 spans 15 amino acids. The CDR3 sequence: CASSQDVGVNEKLFF. CDR3 nucleotides: TGTGCCAGCAGCCAAGACGTCGGGGTGAATGAAAAACTGTTTTTT.

CDR3 nucleotide sequence: TGTGCCATCAGTTATGGACAGCCAAATGAGCAGTTCTTC. Amino acid sequence: CAISYGQPNEQFF. V usage is TRBV10-3 and J usage is TRBJ2-1; D is perhaps TRBD1 (6 bases). CDR1 and CDR2 from the germline V gene are ENHRY and SYGVKD. The CDR3 sequence is 13 residues long. V lost 5 bases and J 7 bases, leaving 12 bases between the germline ends.

The V gene is TRBV13, the J gene TRBJ2-3, with 7 positions matching TRBD1. CDR1 and CDR2 (germline): PRHDT, FYEKMQ (reference sequence). V lost 0 bases, J lost 2 bases, and 2 bases stayed unmatched. The CDR3 is 15 amino acids. The CDR3 coding sequence is TGTGCCAGCAGCTTAGGTGACAGGGACACAGATACGCAGTATTTT. Translating gives CASSLGDRDTDTQYF.

This clone came up a few times. This sequence joins TRBV11-2 and TRBJ1-2, with no clear D. V was cut by 1 base and J by 5 bases, with 11 bases left in between. Germline V CDR1 and CDR2: SGHAT, FQNNGV. This CDR3 spans 14 amino acids. CDR3 coding DNA: TGTGCCAGCAGCTTAGTCCGGCAGGATTATGGCTACACCTTC. It is translated as CASSLVRQDYGYTF.

The V and J genes are TRBV7-9 and TRBJ2-7, with 10 bases lining up with TRBD2. The germline V gene has CDR1 SEHNR and CDR2 FQNEAQ (reference sequence). V lost 6 bases and J lost 0; bases outside the gene matches: 2. This CDR3 has 14 amino acids. Here the CDR3 DNA reads TGTGCCAGCAGTAGGACTAGCGGCTCCTACGAGCAGTACTTC. This gives the protein CASSRTSGSYEQYF. Drawing the rest from reference TRBV7-9 and TRBJ2-7, the complete variable domain is DTGVSQNPRHKITKRGQNVTFRCDPISEHNRLYWYRQTLGQGPEFLTYFQNEAQLEKSRLLSDRFSAERPKGSFSTLEIQRTEQGDSAMYLCASSRTSGSYEQYFGPGTRLTVT.

V gene TRBV7-9 combines with J gene TRBJ2-1; possible D gene TRBD1, 5 bases. The germline gives CDR1 SEHNR, CDR2 FQNEAQ (reference sequence). The V and J ends lost 5 bases and 0 bases respectively, with 11 bases between them. The CDR3 is 15 residues long. Here the CDR3 DNA reads TGTGCCAGCAGCACACAGGAGCCCTCCTACAATGAGCAGTTCTTC. Translating gives CASSTQEPSYNEQFF.

The V gene is TRBV9, the J gene TRBJ2-2; 12 nucleotides line up with TRBD2. The length of the CDR3 is 17 residues. Trimming at V came to 2 bases and at J to 3 bases, leaving 5 bases not matched to a gene. Germline-derived CDR1 and CDR2 are SGDLS and YYNGEE. Here the CDR3 reads CASSVPSGGAYTGELFF. The CDR3 DNA is TGTGCCAGCAGCGTCCCTAGCGGGGGGGCTTACACCGGGGAGCTGTTTTTT.